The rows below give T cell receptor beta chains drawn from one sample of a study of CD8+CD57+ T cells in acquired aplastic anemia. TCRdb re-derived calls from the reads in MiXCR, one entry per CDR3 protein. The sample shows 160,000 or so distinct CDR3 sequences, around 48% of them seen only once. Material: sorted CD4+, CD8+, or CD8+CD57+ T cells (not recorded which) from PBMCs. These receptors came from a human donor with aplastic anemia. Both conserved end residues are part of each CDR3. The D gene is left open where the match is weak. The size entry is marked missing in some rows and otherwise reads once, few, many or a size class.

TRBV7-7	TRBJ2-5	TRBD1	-	CASSVTGGAETQYF	TGTGCTAGCAGCGTGACAGGGGGCGCGGAGACCCAGTACTTC
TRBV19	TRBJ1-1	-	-	CASGYGTLNTEAFF	TGTGCCAGTGGTTACGGTACCTTGAACACTGAAGCTTTCTTT
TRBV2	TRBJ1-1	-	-	CASSPGGGETFF	TGTGCCAGCAGCCCCGGTGGGGGGGAAACTTTCTTT
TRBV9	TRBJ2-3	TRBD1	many	CASSAGGDTQYF	TGTGCCAGCAGCGCAGGGGGTGATACGCAGTATTTT
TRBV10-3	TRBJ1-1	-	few	CAISGDRRMNTEAFF	TGTGCCATCAGCGGAGACAGGAGGATGAACACTGAAGCTTTCTTT
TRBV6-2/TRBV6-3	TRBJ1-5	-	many	CASSKGRLSNQPQHF	TGTGCCAGCAGCAAGGGACGGCTTAGCAATCAGCCCCAGCATTTT
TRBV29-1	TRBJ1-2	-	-	CSQIKLWPRFNYGYTF	TGCAGCCAGATCAAACTTTGGCCACGTTTTAACTATGGCTACACCTTC
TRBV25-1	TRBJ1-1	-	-	CASSVGAAEAFF	TGTGCCAGCAGTGTCGGGGCGGCCGAAGCTTTCTTT
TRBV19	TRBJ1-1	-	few	CASSLDRWNTEAFF	TGTGCCAGTAGTTTAGACAGGTGGAACACTGAAGCTTTCTTT
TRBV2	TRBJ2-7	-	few	CASSELQTYEQYF	TGTGCCAGCAGTGAGCTCCAAACCTACGAGCAGTACTTC
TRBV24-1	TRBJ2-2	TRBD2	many	CATSDYRPGLANPNGELFF	TGTGCCACCAGTGATTATCGGCCCGGACTAGCGAACCCGAACGGGGAGCTGTTTTTT
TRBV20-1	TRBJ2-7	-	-	CSARTGTHYEQYF	TGCAGTGCTAGAACAGGGACTCACTACGAGCAGTACTTC
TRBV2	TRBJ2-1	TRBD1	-	CASSDRGYDEQFF	TGTGCCAGCAGTGACAGGGGGTATGATGAGCAGTTCTTC
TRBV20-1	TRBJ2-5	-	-	CSASTVQETQYF	TGCAGTGCTAGTACAGTCCAAGAGACCCAGTACTTC
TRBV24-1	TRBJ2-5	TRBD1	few	CATSGSGTGKETQYF	TGTGCCACCAGTGGTTCCGGGACAGGTAAAGAGACCCAGTACTTC
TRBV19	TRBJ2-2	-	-	CASSKVGWGVIENTGELFF	TGTGCCAGTAGTAAAGTTGGTTGGGGGGTAATAGAGAACACCGGGGAGCTGTTTTTT
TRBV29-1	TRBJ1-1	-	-	CSFGAGTAEAFF	TGCAGCTTTGGGGCGGGAACTGCTGAAGCTTTCTTT
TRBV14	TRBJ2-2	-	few	CASSPRPNTGKLFF	TGTGCCAGCAGCCCCCGACCAAACACCGGGAAGCTGTTTTTT
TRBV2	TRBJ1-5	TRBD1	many	CASSADRANQPQHF	TGTGCCAGCAGTGCGGACAGGGCTAATCAGCCCCAGCATTTT
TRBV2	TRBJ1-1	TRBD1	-	CARQGQGGTEAFF	TGTGCCAGACAAGGACAGGGCGGGACTGAAGCTTTCTTT
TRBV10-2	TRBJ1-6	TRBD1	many	CASLGQGIGSYNSPLHF	TGCGCCAGCCTGGGACAGGGGATAGGGTCCTATAATTCACCCCTCCACTTT
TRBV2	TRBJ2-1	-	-	CASSGLRGPPNEQFF	TGTGCCAGCAGTGGTCTGCGGGGACCTCCCAATGAGCAGTTCTTC
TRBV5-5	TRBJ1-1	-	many	CASSLFRGHTEAFF	TGTGCCAGCAGCTTGTTCCGGGGTCACACTGAAGCTTTCTTT
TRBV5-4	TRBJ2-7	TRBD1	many	CASSPRDSVSYEQYF	TGTGCCAGCAGCCCCCGGGACAGCGTCTCCTACGAGCAGTACTTC
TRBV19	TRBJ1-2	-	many	CASSAGTSNYGYTF	TGTGCCAGTAGTGCAGGGACGTCTAACTATGGCTACACCTTC
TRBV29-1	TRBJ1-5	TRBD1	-	CSAIRTGVVDQPQHF	TGCAGTGCTATCCGGACAGGGGTCGTAGATCAGCCCCAGCATTTT
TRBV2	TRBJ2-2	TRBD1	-	CASRPTGVVGELFF	TGTGCCAGCAGGCCAACAGGGGTCGTCGGGGAGCTGTTTTTT
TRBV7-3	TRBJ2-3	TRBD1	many	CASRIDRGRGDTQYF	TGTGCCAGCAGGATCGACAGGGGGCGCGGTGATACGCAGTATTTT
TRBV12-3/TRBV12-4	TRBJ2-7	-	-	CASSRGAHLEQCF	TGTGCCAGCAGCAGGGGCGCCCACCTCGAGCAGTGCTTC
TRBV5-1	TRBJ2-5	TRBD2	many	CASRQLAGAETQYF	TGCGCCAGCAGACAACTAGCGGGGGCGGAGACCCAGTACTTC
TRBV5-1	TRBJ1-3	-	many	CASSPDSYSGNTIYF	TGCGCCAGCAGCCCGGACAGCTACTCTGGAAACACCATATATTTT
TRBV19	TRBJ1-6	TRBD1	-	CASSPGGSAPLHF	TGTGCCAGTAGTCCAGGGGGGTCCGCACCCCTCCACTTT
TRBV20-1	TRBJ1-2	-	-	CSASRGSGYTF	TGCAGTGCTAGTAGGGGGAGCGGCTACACCTTC
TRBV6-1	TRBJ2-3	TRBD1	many	CASNTGGAAQYF	TGTGCCAGCAACACAGGGGGCGCCGCGCAGTATTTT
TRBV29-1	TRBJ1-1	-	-	CSVVGTLNTEAFF	TGCAGCGTTGTTGGGACCTTGAACACTGAAGCTTTCTTT
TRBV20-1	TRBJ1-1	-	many	CSARDIGTANTEAFF	TGCAGTGCTAGAGATATTGGGACGGCGAACACTGAAGCTTTCTTT
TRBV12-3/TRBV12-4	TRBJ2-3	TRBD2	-	CASIFSGGASTRYF	TGTGCCAGCATCTTTAGCGGGGGGGCTAGCACACGGTATTTT
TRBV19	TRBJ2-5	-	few	CASSIKPAVLGQETQYF	TGTGCCAGTAGTATTAAGCCAGCGGTCCTGGGCCAAGAGACCCAGTACTTC